This T cell receptor (beta chain) was sequenced in a study of T cells after yellow fever vaccination. Study background: Preparing low-cell-number fractions relied on SMART-Seq v4 Ultra Low Input.

Looked up from germline, CDR1 is SQVTM and CDR2 is ANQGSEA. The V end was cut by 6 bases, the J end by 1 base, with 12 bases between. The length of the CDR3 is 13 residues. Only a few counts were recorded for this clonotype. Its antigen is unknown. Points from the study as a whole: A faster peak, day 5 versus 15, was reached by the weaker secondary response. Most clones from primary vaccination were detected again post-booster (about 95% CD4, 88% CD8).

The 5'RACE template-switching step produced TCR cDNA and added a universal primer site and UMIs. One entry per CDR3 protein results from TCRdb running MiXCR on the 5' RACE reads. The table has 120,000 or so distinct CDR3 sequences, 7.5% to 10% seen once; the top ten hold almost 40%. The rearrangement links TRBV29-1 to TRBJ1-1; D is possibly TRBD1 (6 bases). The sequencing here drew on CD8+ T cells sorted from PBMCs, taken on the day of the yellow fever booster vaccination. The origin of this receptor is a young man who received the YFV17D yellow fever vaccine. The CDR3 loop is CSVAGQSNTEAFF. In DNA form, the CDR3 reads TGCAGCGTCGCCGGACAGTCGAACACTGAAGCTTTCTTT.